The T cell receptor (beta chain) under discussion was sequenced for a study of shared clonotypes between healthy human individuals. Original data processing: Filtering differed because ImmunoSEQ produced junction-only sequences that carried no quality scores. The data were produced by immunoSEQ multiplex PCR, yet TCRdb's version contains in-frame clones alone and is incomplete. That table supplies the V and J calls and clone size; D and trimming were determined from the DNA. Seen here are some 500,000 clones, roughly 95% observed once, and the top ten hold 0.055% to 0.075%. The sequenced material came from naive CD4+ T cells sorted from blood. Specified subset: CD45RA+ positively selected. This TCR derives from a woman aged 25 to 39 in good health.

This CDR3 reads CASSPGEGQIYGYTF. The DNA of the CDR3 is TGTGCCAGCAGCCCAGGGGAGGGACAGATTTATGGCTACACCTTC. This chain joins TRBV7-2 and TRBJ1-2, with 7 bases fitting TRBD1. V lost 5 bases to trimming and J lost 5 bases; unmatched junction nucleotides: 11. This CDR3 has 15 residues. In germline, CDR1 is SGHTA, CDR2 FQGNSA.